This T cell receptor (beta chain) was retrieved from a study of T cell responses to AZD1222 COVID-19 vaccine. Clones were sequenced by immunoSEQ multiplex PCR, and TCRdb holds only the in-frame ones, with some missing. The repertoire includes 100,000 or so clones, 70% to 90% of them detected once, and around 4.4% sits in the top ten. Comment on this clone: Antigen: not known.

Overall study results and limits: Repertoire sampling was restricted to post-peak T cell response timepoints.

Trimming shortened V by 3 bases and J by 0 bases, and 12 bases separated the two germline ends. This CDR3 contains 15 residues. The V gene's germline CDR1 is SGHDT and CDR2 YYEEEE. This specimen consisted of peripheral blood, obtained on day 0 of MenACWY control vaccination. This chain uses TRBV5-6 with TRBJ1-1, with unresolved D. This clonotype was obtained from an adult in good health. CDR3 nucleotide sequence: TGTGCCAGCAGCTCCCTGGGAGGGTTGAACACTGAAGCTTTCTTT. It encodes CASSSLGGLNTEAFF.